One TCR beta chain is described in this entry. At the DNA level, this CDR3 is encoded by other sequences in the same sample as well. The CDR3 length is 14 residues. Germline CDR1 is SGDLS and CDR2 is YYNGEE. Trimming cost V 0 bases and J 4 bases; bases outside gene matches: 3. This sample stems from a study of shared clonotypes between healthy human individuals. Looking at the study overall: Each donor had three CD4 naive, three CD4 memory, two CD8 naive and one CD8 memory plate.

An even split of each subset's genomic DNA across several immunoSEQ plates was performed. This table comes from immunoSEQ multiplex PCR, and its TCRdb copy is limited to in-frame clones, with some not included. Of about 2 million clones listed, less than 95% were seen once; the top ten hold around 1.1%. As defined, naive CD8 cells were CD45RO-negative and positively selected for CCR7, with terminally differentiated effector memory CD45RA+ cells excluded. The J gene is TRBJ2-7, the V gene TRBV9; 8 positions agree with TRBD2. This TCR derives from a man in his late teens or twenties in good health. Sequencing was done on a sample of naive CD8+ T cells sorted from blood. The CDR3 region is CASSVDGRAYEQYF. CDR3 sequence (DNA): TGTGCCAGCAGCGTAGACGGGAGGGCATACGAGCAGTACTTC. Full variable domain (remainder filled in from reference TRBV9 and TRBJ2-7): DSGVTQTPKHLITATGQRVTLRCSPRSGDLSVYWYQQSLDQGLQFLIQYYNGEERAKGNILERFSAQQFPDLHSELNLSSLELGDSALYFCASSVDGRAYEQYFGPGTRLTVT.